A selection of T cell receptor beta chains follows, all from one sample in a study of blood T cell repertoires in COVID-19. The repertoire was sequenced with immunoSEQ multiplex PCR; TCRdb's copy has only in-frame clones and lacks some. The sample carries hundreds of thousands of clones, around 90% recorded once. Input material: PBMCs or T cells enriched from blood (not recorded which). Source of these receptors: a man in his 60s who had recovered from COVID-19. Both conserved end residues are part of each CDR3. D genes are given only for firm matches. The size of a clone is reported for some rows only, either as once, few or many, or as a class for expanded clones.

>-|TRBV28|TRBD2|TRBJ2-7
TGTGCCAGCAGTCCAATTAGCGGGAATTACTACGAGCAGTACTTC
CASSPISGNYYEQYF
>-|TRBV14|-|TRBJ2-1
TGTGCCAGCAGCCAAGGCGTGAGCTCCTACAATGAGCAGTTCTTC
CASSQGVSSYNEQFF
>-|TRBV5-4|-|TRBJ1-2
TGTGCCAGCAGCCCGCCGGGGGGGCGGGACTATGGCTACACCTTC
CASSPPGGRDYGYTF
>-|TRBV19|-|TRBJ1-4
TGTGCCAGTAGTCGGACAGAAGGACTGTTTTTT
CASSRTEGLFF
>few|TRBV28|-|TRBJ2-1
TGTGCCAGCAGCCCCACTAGCTACAATGAGCAGTTCTTC
CASSPTSYNEQFF
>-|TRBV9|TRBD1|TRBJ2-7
TGTGCCAGCAGCGTTAAGACAGGGGCCGGCGAGCAGTACTTC
CASSVKTGAGEQYF
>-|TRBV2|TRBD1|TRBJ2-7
TGTGCCACCAGACGACAGGGGGTGACCTTGGACGAGCAGTACTTC
CATRRQGVTLDEQYF
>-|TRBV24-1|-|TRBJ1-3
TGTGCCACCAGCGGCCAGGGGACGGACACCATATATTTT
CATSGQGTDTIYF
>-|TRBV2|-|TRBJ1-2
TGTGCCAGCAGTGAAGGGCGGGGTAACTATGGCTACACCTTC
CASSEGRGNYGYTF
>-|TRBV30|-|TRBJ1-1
TGTGCCTGGAGTGTACTGGGCCATGCAAACACTGAAGCTTTCTTT
CAWSVLGHANTEAFF
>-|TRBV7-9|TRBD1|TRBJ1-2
TGTGCCAGCAGCACCCTCGACAGGGATGATGGCTACACCTTC
CASSTLDRDDGYTF
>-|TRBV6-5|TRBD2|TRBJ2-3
TGTGCCAGCAGTTACGGGCTAGCGGGAGCCGGGTATACGCAGTATTTT
CASSYGLAGAGYTQYF
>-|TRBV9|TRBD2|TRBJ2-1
TGTGCCAGCAGCGTCGGGACTAGTTACAATGAGCAGTTCTTC
CASSVGTSYNEQFF
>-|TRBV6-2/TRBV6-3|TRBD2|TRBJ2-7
TGTGCCAGCAGTTACGGGACTAGCGGGAGGGCCTACGAGCAGTACTTC
CASSYGTSGRAYEQYF
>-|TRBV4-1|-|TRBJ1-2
TGCGCCAGCAGCCAAGGAGCGCGCACCCTTTCAGGCTACACCTTC
CASSQGARTLSGYTF
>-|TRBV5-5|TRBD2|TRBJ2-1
TGTGCCAGCAGCTTGGTGCCTAGCGGGAGGGCCATGGATGAGCAGTTCTTC
CASSLVPSGRAMDEQFF
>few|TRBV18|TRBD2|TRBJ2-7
TGTGCCAGCTCACCGGGACTAGGGTACGAGCAGTACTTC
CASSPGLGYEQYF
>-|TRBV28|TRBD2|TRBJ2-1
TGTGCCAGCAGTTCCACTAGCGGGAGGGCCCTGAATGAGCAGTTCTTC
CASSSTSGRALNEQFF
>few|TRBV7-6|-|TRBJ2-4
TGTGCCAGCAGCTTAGGTGGGGCCCTAGCCAAAAACATTCAGTACTTC
CASSLGGALAKNIQYF
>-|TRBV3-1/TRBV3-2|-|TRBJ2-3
TGTGCCAGCAGCCTTTCTGCGGGGCGGTCGTATACGCAGTATTTT
CASSLSAGRSYTQYF
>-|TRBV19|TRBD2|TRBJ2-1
TGTGCCAGTAGATTAGGCGGGACTAGCGGGAGTAATGAGCAGTTCTTC
CASRLGGTSGSNEQFF
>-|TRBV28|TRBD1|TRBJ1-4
TGTGCCAGCAGTTTAGACAGGGTAGAAAAACTGTTTTTT
CASSLDRVEKLFF
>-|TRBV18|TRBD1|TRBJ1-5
TGTGCCAGCTCACTCATTGGGACAGGGGGAAGCAATCAGCCCCAGCATTTT
CASSLIGTGGSNQPQHF
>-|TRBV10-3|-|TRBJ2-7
TGTGCCATCAGGGCTGGGGGCCACGAGCAGTACTTC
CAIRAGGHEQYF
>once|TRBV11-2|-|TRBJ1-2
TGTGCCAGCACCCTGGGCGACAGCTATGGCTACACCTTC
CASTLGDSYGYTF
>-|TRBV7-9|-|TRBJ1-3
TGTGCCAGCAGCTTTCTCGGGGGAGACGGAAACACCATATATTTT
CASSFLGGDGNTIYF
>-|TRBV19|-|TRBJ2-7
TGTGCCAGTACCACGACAGCTTCTCCCTACGAGCAGTACTTC
CASTTTASPYEQYF
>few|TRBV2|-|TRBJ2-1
TGTGCCAGCAGTTCTAGCCCACACTACAATGAGCAGTTCTTC
CASSSSPHYNEQFF
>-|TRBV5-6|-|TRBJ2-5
TGTGCCAGCAGCAGCCGGGTCCTCCAAGAGACCCAGTACTTC
CASSSRVLQETQYF
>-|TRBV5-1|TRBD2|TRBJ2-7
TGCGCCAGCAGCATGACGGAGCGGGGCGCCTCCTACGAGCAGTACTTC
CASSMTERGASYEQYF
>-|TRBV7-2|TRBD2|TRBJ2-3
TGTGCTAGCAGCCGCCTCGGGACTAGCGGGACGGATACGCAGTATTTT
CASSRLGTSGTDTQYF
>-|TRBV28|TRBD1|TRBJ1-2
TGTGCCAGCAGCCCGTATATGGCAGGGGGCGCGGGTGGCTACACCTTC
CASSPYMAGGAGGYTF
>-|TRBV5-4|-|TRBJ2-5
TGTGCCAGCAGCCAACGGGGCCAAGAGACCCAGTACTTC
CASSQRGQETQYF
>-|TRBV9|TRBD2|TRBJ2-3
TGTGCCAGCAGCGGAGGTGACAGGTGGCTGGCGGGAGGGTCTGGAGATACGCAGTATTTT
CASSGGDRWLAGGSGDTQYF
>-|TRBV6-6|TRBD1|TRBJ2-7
TGTGCCAGCAGTTACCCGGGACAGGGTGATGAGCAGTACTTC
CASSYPGQGDEQYF
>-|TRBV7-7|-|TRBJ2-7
TGTGCTAGCAGCTTATCTAGCCGGGGAGTGGGGTCCGAGCAGTACTTC
CASSLSSRGVGSEQYF
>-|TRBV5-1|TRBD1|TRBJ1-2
TGCGCCAGCAGTTCCGGGACAGGGCTCGACTACACCTTC
CASSSGTGLDYTF
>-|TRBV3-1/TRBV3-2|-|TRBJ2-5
TGTGCCAGCAGCCCTTACCAAGAGACCCAGTACTTC
CASSPYQETQYF
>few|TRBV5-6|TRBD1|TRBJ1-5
TGTGCCAGCAGCGGTCCGGGGACAGGGATGAATCAGCCCCAGCATTTT
CASSGPGTGMNQPQHF
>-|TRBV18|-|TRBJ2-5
TGTGCCAGCTCACCACAGTCGAACAGACAAGAGACCCAGTACTTC
CASSPQSNRQETQYF
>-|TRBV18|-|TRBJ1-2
TGTGCCAGCTCACCAGAGGGTGCTGGTCGCTATGGCTACACCTTC
CASSPEGAGRYGYTF
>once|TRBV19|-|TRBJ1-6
TGTGCCAGTACAAACATGGGACTGGATAATTCACCCCTCCACTTT
CASTNMGLDNSPLHF
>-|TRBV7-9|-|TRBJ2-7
TGTGCCAGCAGCTTAGAAGCGACCTACGAGCAGTACTTC
CASSLEATYEQYF
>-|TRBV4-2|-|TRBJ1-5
TGTGCCAGCAGCCAAGGGACAAACAGTGACCCTAGCAATCAGCCCCAGCATTTT
CASSQGTNSDPSNQPQHF
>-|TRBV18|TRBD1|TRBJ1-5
TGTGCCAGCTCATCCGTCCAGGGGGCCATAGGTCAGCCCCAGCATTTT
CASSSVQGAIGQPQHF